These 22 T cell receptor beta chains were sequenced from one sample in a study of T cells in localized non-small cell lung cancer. Profiling relied on immunoSEQ multiplex PCR, and the TCRdb table lists in-frame clones only, not all of them. Of 100,000 to 150,000 clones in the sample, roughly 90% were seen once. This material consisted of peripheral blood, taken before any cancer treatment. The source is a female donor older than 55 with stage I lung adenocarcinoma.

The chain uses TRBV7-2 and TRBJ1-4; D gene uncertain. Per germline, CDR1 SGHTA and CDR2 FQGNSA. The CDR3 sequence is 11 residues long. V dropped 6 bases and J dropped 6 bases, with 5 bases sitting between them. CDR3 residues: CASSPDEKLFF. CDR3 nucleotide sequence: TGTGCCAGCAGTCCTGATGAAAAACTGTTTTTT.

CDR3 in amino acids: CASSSGTVMNTEAFF. Written as DNA, the CDR3 is TGTGCCAGCAGCTCGGGGACAGTCATGAACACTGAAGCTTTCTTT. The J gene is TRBJ1-1, the V gene TRBV11-2; 7 bases line up with TRBD1. The CDR3 is made up of 15 amino acids. The V gene's germline CDR1 is SGHAT and CDR2 FQNNGV. Trimming at V came to 4 bases and at J to 0 bases, leaving 5 bases not matched to a gene.

This chain connects TRBV6-6 to TRBJ2-5; 8 bases agree with TRBD2. Germline V gives CDR1 MNHNY, CDR2 SVGAGI (reference sequence). The CDR3 sequence is 16 residues long. V lost 5 bases and J lost 0; bases outside the gene matches: 8. CDR3 amino acids: CASSLSSGAYQETQYF. CDR3 nucleotide sequence: TGTGCCAGCAGTCTGAGTAGCGGGGCGTACCAAGAGACCCAGTACTTC.

The CDR3 protein is CASSRQEFYGYTF. Written as DNA, the CDR3 is TGTGCCAGCAGCCGACAAGAGTTCTATGGCTACACCTTC. V and J are TRBV6-5 and TRBJ1-2; D not certain. V was trimmed by 6 bases and J by 4 bases, leaving 12 bases between them. The CDR3 is 13 amino acids. Germline V gene lookup returns CDR1 MNHEY and CDR2 SVGAGI.

The chain carries TRBV2 and TRBJ2-1; 8 bases are a match to TRBD1. The CDR3 has 14 residues. Germline V CDR1 and CDR2: SNHLY, FYNNEI. V shed 5 bases and J 6 bases; nucleotides not matched to a gene: 6. The CDR3, as DNA: TGTGCCAGCAGTTTGGGACAGGCCCCCAATGAGCAGTTCTTC. Residues: CASSLGQAPNEQFF. Filled out from reference TRBV2 and TRBJ2-1, the complete variable domain reads EPEVTQTPSHQVTQMGQEVILRCVPISNHLYFYWYRQILGQKVEFLVSFYNNEISEKSEIFDDQFSVERPDGSNFTLKIRSTKLEDSAMYFCASSLGQAPNEQFFGPGTRLTVL.

The rearrangement uses TRBV28 and TRBJ2-2, with 8 bases lining up with TRBD1. The CDR3 covers 19 residues. CDR1 MDHEN and CDR2 SYDVKM come from the germline V gene. V dropped 3 bases and J dropped 6; count of bases not matched to a gene: 18. CDR3: CASSLATGGPSIWAGELFF. In DNA form, the CDR3 reads TGTGCCAGCAGTTTGGCAACAGGGGGTCCCTCTATTTGGGCCGGGGAGCTGTTTTTT.

The chain is built from TRBV19 and TRBJ1-4; 10 bases match TRBD1. This CDR3 has 14 amino acids. V trimming: 3 bases; J trimming: 10 bases; junction bases outside the gene matches: 5. CDR1 and CDR2 from the germline V gene are LNHDA and SQIVND (reference sequence). The DNA for the CDR3 is TGTGCCAGTAGTATGCGGACAGGGGGAGGAAAACTGTTTTTT. Translation gives CASSMRTGGGKLFF.

The sample holds one count of this clone. The J gene is TRBJ2-2, the V gene TRBV2, with 8 nucleotides matching TRBD1. The CDR3 spans 15 residues. Germline CDR1 is SNHLY and CDR2 is FYNNEI. Trimming at V came to 6 bases and at J to 4 bases, leaving 7 bases not matched to a gene. CDR3 sequence (DNA): TGTGCCAGCAGCGGGCAGGGGGCGCCCACCGGGGAGCTGTTTTTT. Protein product: CASSGQGAPTGELFF. The whole variable domain, filled in from reference TRBV2 and TRBJ2-2, reads EPEVTQTPSHQVTQMGQEVILRCVPISNHLYFYWYRQILGQKVEFLVSFYNNEISEKSEIFDDQFSVERPDGSNFTLKIRSTKLEDSAMYFCASSGQGAPTGELFFGEGSRLTVL.

The chain is built from TRBV7-6 and TRBJ2-5; 11 nucleotides agree with TRBD1. J was trimmed by 5 bases and V by 1 base; bases with no gene match: 3. CDR1 is SGHVS, CDR2 FNYEAQ, per germline. The CDR3 is 15 residues long. The CDR3 region is CASSLGTGGGETQYF. CDR3 coding DNA: TGTGCCAGCAGCTTAGGGACAGGGGGCGGGGAGACCCAGTACTTC.

V is TRBV5-1 and J is TRBJ2-7; 8 bases are a match to TRBD1. This CDR3 is built from 14 residues. The V gene's germline CDR1 is SGHRS and CDR2 YFSETQ. The V and J ends lost 4 bases and 2 bases, in that order; junction bases with no gene match: 5. The CDR3, as DNA: TGCGCCAGCAGCCTGGGGGACAGGCCCTACGAGCAGTACTTC. It is translated as CASSLGDRPYEQYF.

This chain links TRBV5-4 with TRBJ2-7; 8 nucleotides line up with TRBD2. V dropped 2 bases and J dropped 4; count of bases not matched to a gene: 2. CDR1 SGHNT and CDR2 YYREEE come from the germline V gene (reference sequence). There are 13 residues in the CDR3. The CDR3 DNA sequence: TGTGCCAGCAGCTTTACTAGCGGATACGAGCAGTACTTC. Translated: CASSFTSGYEQYF.

J is TRBJ2-5 and V is TRBV28, with TRBD1 identical over 7 bases. Germline lookup yields CDR1 MDHEN and CDR2 SYDVKM. The CDR3 is 14 amino acids. Unmatched junction bases numbered 2, after V lost 2 bases and J lost 2 bases. Here the CDR3 DNA reads TGTGCCAGCAGTTTAGGGACAGTACAAGAGACCCAGTACTTC. Residues: CASSLGTVQETQYF.

The sample holds a few counts of this clone. The V call is TRBV5-1, the J call TRBJ2-7, with D tentatively TRBD1 or TRBD2 (5 bases each). V lost 7 bases to trimming and J lost 3 bases, with 17 bases between them. Germline values: CDR1 SGHRS, CDR2 YFSETQ. The CDR3 contains 14 residues. In nucleotides, the CDR3 is TGCGCCAGCTCCGATGGGGGAAGGGGCTACGAGCAGTACTTC. This gives the protein CASSDGGRGYEQYF.

The chain links TRBV7-9 to TRBJ2-5, with a tentative D call TRBD2 (5 bases). This CDR3 has 10 amino acids. Per the germline V gene, CDR1 is SEHNR and CDR2 is FQNEAQ (reference sequence). V shed 4 bases and J shed 13 bases, with 10 bases lying between them. CDR3 in DNA: TGTGCCAGCAGCTCACTAGAGATGTACTTC. Translating it yields CASSSLEMYF.

The rearrangement uses TRBV7-8 and TRBJ1-3; 7 nucleotides match TRBD1. This CDR3 is 15 amino acids long. The J segment lost 4 bases and the V segment lost 5 bases, leaving 8 bases of the junction unmatched. Germline V gene data show CDR1 as SGHVS and CDR2 as FQNEAQ. The CDR3 sequence is CASSAQGRGGNTIYF. The CDR3 nucleotides are TGTGCCAGCAGCGCTCAGGGCAGGGGGGGAAACACCATATATTTT. Full variable domain (rest looked up from reference TRBV7-8 and TRBJ1-3): GAGVSQSPRYKVAKRGQDVALRCDPISGHVSLFWYQQALGQGPEFLTYFQNEAQLDKSGLPSDRFFAERPEGSVSTLKIQRTQQEDSAVYLCASSAQGRGGNTIYFGEGSWLTVV.

V usage is TRBV19 and J usage is TRBJ2-5; no definite D call. The length of the CDR3 is 13 residues. Germline V gene data show CDR1 as LNHDA and CDR2 as SQIVND (reference sequence). Trimming took off 6 bases at V and 7 bases at J, with 15 bases between the two ends. The CDR3, as DNA: TGTGCCAGTAGGCCGGGCAGTATTGGGACCCAGTACTTC. It translates to CASRPGSIGTQYF.

The chain recombines TRBV6-1 with TRBJ1-4, with 7 bases identical to TRBD1. V lost 5 bases and J lost 6; bases outside the gene matches: 6. Germline V CDR1 and CDR2: MNHNS, SASEGT. The CDR3 covers 14 residues. CDR3 amino acids: CASSKYDRDEKLFF. DNA of the CDR3: TGTGCCAGCAGTAAATACGACAGGGATGAAAAACTGTTTTTT.

V gene TRBV5-3 combines with J gene TRBJ2-2; 10 bases agree with TRBD2. TRBV5-3 is identified as an open reading frame with a role that is uncertain. The CDR3 has 19 residues. Germline trimming cut 4 bases from V and 0 bases from J; bases unmatched to any gene: 12. The CDR3 nucleotides are TGTGCCAGAAGCACCCGGACTAGCGGCCGATTCGCGAACACCGGGGAGCTGTTTTTT. Encoded protein: CARSTRTSGRFANTGELFF.

The V gene is TRBV4-1, the J gene TRBJ2-3; unclear D gene. Trimming shortened V by 3 bases and J by 5 bases, and 12 bases separated the two germline ends. Germline CDR1 reads MGHRA; CDR2 reads YSYEKL. This CDR3 has 14 amino acids. CDR3 loop: CASSQERSRDTQYF. The CDR3 bases are TGCGCCAGCAGCCAGGAACGGTCTAGAGATACGCAGTATTTT.

J is TRBJ1-3 and V is TRBV7-3; D call uncertain. The V end was cut by 5 bases, the J end by 1 base, with 12 bases between. The CDR3 loop spans 15 amino acids. Germline loops: CDR1 SGHTA, CDR2 FQGTGA. The CDR3 DNA sequence: TGTGCCAGCAGCCCGGGCCTCGGGTCTGGAAACACCATATATTTT. This encodes CASSPGLGSGNTIYF.

The chain employs TRBV7-6 and TRBJ1-5; D may be TRBD1 (6 bases). The CDR3 sequence is 15 residues long. Germline-derived CDR1 and CDR2 are SGHVS and FNYEAQ. V lost 1 base to trimming and J lost 6 bases, with 13 bases between them. CDR3 DNA: TGTGCCAGCAGCTTAGAATGGGGAGGGGGTCAGCCCCAGCATTTT. Protein sequence: CASSLEWGGGQPQHF. The full variable domain, rest sourced from reference TRBV7-6 and TRBJ1-5, is GAGVSQSPRYKVTKRGQDVALRCDPISGHVSLYWYRQALGQGPEFLTYFNYEAQQDKSGLPNDRFSAERPEGSISTLTIQRTEQRDSAMYRCASSLEWGGGQPQHFGDGTRLSIL.

This clone has a single count. The CDR3 ends on some other residue instead of the conserved phenylalanine or tryptophan, so this is likely a read error. The limits of the CDR3 on the DNA are not certain, so only TCRdb's listed CDR3 is given. This chain links TRBV7-8 with TRBJ2-7; the table's D call, TRBD2, has no DNA check behind it. The CDR3 spans 8 residues, counting both ends. Germline V gene lookup returns CDR1 SGHVS and CDR2 FQNEAQ. CDR3 residues: CASSLFEG.